Below are 29 T cell receptor beta chains sequenced from a single sample in a study of T cells in Graves' hyperthyroidism and ophthalmopathy. TCR beta CDR3 regions were amplified from RNA. HTBI primers were employed in a first-round RT-PCR of the TCR CDR3. TCRdb reanalysed the multiplex PCR reads using MiXCR and keeps one entry per CDR3 protein. The sample contains about 420,000 distinct CDR3 sequences, approximately 15% of which appear only once. The sequencing sample was made of blood. Source of these receptors: a woman aged 18 to 35 with Graves' hyperthyroidism.

Concerning this clonotype itself: A read error is possible here, since a much larger clone lies one base away. The chain links TRBV11-2 to TRBJ2-1; the match to TRBD2 covers 9 bases. The V segment lost 4 bases and the J segment 10 bases; nucleotides outside the gene matches: 5. The CDR3 loop spans 13 amino acids. Germline CDR1 and CDR2: SGHAT and FQNNGV. This CDR3 reads CASSWGTSSEQFF. The DNA of the CDR3 is TGTGCCAGCAGCTGGGGGACTAGCTCCGAGCAGTTCTTC.

This clonotype showed up just a few times. V is TRBV5-6 and J is TRBJ2-1; no clear D gene. The germline CDR1 and CDR2 sequences are SGHDT and YYEEEE. Trimming pared 1 base from V and 7 bases from J, leaving 15 bases between. The CDR3 is made up of 15 amino acids. CDR3 DNA sequence: TGTGCCAGCAGCTTGACGACGGGCTTGGGGAATGAGCAGTTCTTC. It translates to CASSLTTGLGNEQFF. Looking up the rest from reference TRBV5-6 and TRBJ2-1 gives the full variable domain: DAGVTQSPTHLIKTRGQQVTLRCSPKSGHDTVSWYQQALGQGPQFIFQYYEEEERQRGNFPDRFSGHQFPNYSSELNVNALLLGDSALYLCASSLTTGLGNEQFFGPGTRLTVL.

This clonotype was picked up many times. V gene TRBV7-9 combines with J gene TRBJ1-2; D is unresolved. CDR1 is SEHNR and CDR2 is FQNEAQ in the germline V gene (reference sequence). The V gene lost 2 bases and the J gene lost 5 bases, with 12 bases spanning the gap. This CDR3 is 14 amino acids long. Here the CDR3 reads CASSLMEGGYGYTF. The CDR3 nucleotides are TGTGCCAGCAGCTTAATGGAGGGAGGGTATGGCTACACCTTC. The full variable domain, rest sourced from reference TRBV7-9 and TRBJ1-2, is DTGVSQNPRHKITKRGQNVTFRCDPISEHNRLYWYRQTLGQGPEFLTYFQNEAQLEKSRLLSDRFSAERPKGSFSTLEIQRTEQGDSAMYLCASSLMEGGYGYTFGSGTRLTVV.

This clonotype has at least ten counts. The chain couples TRBV13 to TRBJ1-1, with D perhaps matching TRBD1 (5 bases). Germline CDR1 reads PRHDT; CDR2 reads FYEKMQ (reference sequence). Trimming cost V 4 bases and J 4 bases, with 16 bases left between them. There are 15 residues in the CDR3. The CDR3 DNA reads TGTGCCAGCAGCTCTCCAGGGTATCGTGGCACTGAAGCTTTCTTT. The encoded protein is CASSSPGYRGTEAFF.

This clonotype was detected many times. The chain has TRBV12-5 and TRBJ2-3, with 13 bases aligning to TRBD2. The junction had 13 bases not matched to a gene; V was cut back by 6 bases and J by 4 bases. Germline CDR1 reads LGHNT; CDR2 reads FRNRAP. The CDR3 sequence is 18 residues long. CDR3 amino acids: CASGNPGLAGRLADTQYF. Written as DNA, the CDR3 is TGTGCTAGTGGGAACCCGGGACTAGCGGGACGGTTGGCAGATACGCAGTATTTT. Using reference TRBV12-5 and TRBJ2-3 for the parts outside the CDR3, the full variable domain is DARVTQTPRHKVTEMGQEVTMRCQPILGHNTVFWYRQTMMQGLELLAYFRNRAPLDDSGMPKDRFSAEMPDATLATLKIQPSEPRDSAVYFCASGNPGLAGRLADTQYFGPGTRLTVL.

This clonotype was observed a handful of times. The chain uses TRBV7-3 and TRBJ2-5; 11 nucleotides line up with TRBD1. The CDR3 covers 18 residues. Germline V gene sequence: CDR1 SGHTA, CDR2 FQGTGA. The V gene end was trimmed by 5 bases and the J gene end by 4 bases; junction bases not matched to a gene: 15. The CDR3: CASSPKPRGTGGSETQYF. The DNA for the CDR3 is TGTGCCAGCAGCCCAAAACCCCGGGGGACAGGGGGGTCAGAGACCCAGTACTTC. Drawing the rest from reference TRBV7-3 and TRBJ2-5, the complete variable domain is GAGVSQTPSNKVTEKGKYVELRCDPISGHTALYWYRQSLGQGPEFLIYFQGTGAADDSGLPNDRFFAVRPEGSVSTLKIQRTERGDSAVYLCASSPKPRGTGGSETQYFGPGTRLLVL.

This clonotype was found many times. This rearrangement joins TRBV2 to TRBJ2-2, with D maybe TRBD2 (5 bases). V lost 9 bases and J 5 bases, leaving 13 bases between the germline ends. From germline, CDR1 is SNHLY and CDR2 FYNNEI. The CDR3 length is 13 residues. CDR3 DNA sequence: TGTGCCAGTACAAACTCGGGGACCGGGGAGCTGTTTTTT. Amino acid sequence: CASTNSGTGELFF.

Ten or more counts support this clonotype. V usage is TRBV7-2 and J usage is TRBJ2-5, with TRBD1 matching 7 bases. Looked up from germline, CDR1 is SGHTA and CDR2 is FQGNSA. The junction had 1 base not matched to a gene; V was cut back by 1 base and J by 2 bases. CDR3 size: 14 residues. The CDR3 spells CASSLVGQQETQYF. The CDR3 DNA follows: TGTGCCAGCAGCTTAGTGGGACAGCAAGAGACCCAGTACTTC.

This clonotype was found many times. The gene calls are TRBV18 and TRBJ2-7; D is tentatively TRBD1 or TRBD2 (5 bases each). The germline V and J ends were trimmed by 4 bases and 0 bases, with 13 bases remaining between them. The V gene's germline CDR1 is KGHSH and CDR2 LQKENI. The CDR3 is 15 amino acids. The CDR3 bases are TGTGCCAGCTCACTCGTCCGGGACCTCTCCTACGAGCAGTACTTC. Amino acid sequence: CASSLVRDLSYEQYF.

This clonotype was observed a handful of times. A junction boundary mismatches the germline segment, possibly from a read error. The chain recombines TRBV4-3 with TRBJ1-3; D uncertain. CDR3 size: 15 residues. The germline V gene encodes CDR1 LGHNA and CDR2 YSLEER. This CDR3 reads CASSPYHSSGNTTYF. CDR3 nucleotide sequence: TGCGCCAGCAGCCCATATCACAGTTCTGGAAACACCACATATTTT.

This clonotype was picked up a small number of times. The CDR3: CSARAIQGQGEIDGYTF. The CDR3 DNA is TGCAGTGCTAGAGCAATACAGGGACAGGGGGAAATCGATGGCTACACCTTC. This chain links TRBV20-1 with TRBJ1-2; 11 positions agree with TRBD1. Germline assignment: CDR1 DFQATT and CDR2 SNEGSKA (reference sequence). The CDR3 runs 17 residues. Unmatched junction bases numbered 13, after V lost 1 base and J lost 6 bases.

This chain connects TRBV7-3 to TRBJ1-5; 9 bases line up with TRBD1. This CDR3 has 16 residues. Looked up from germline, CDR1 is SGHTA and CDR2 is FQGTGA. The V segment lost 4 bases and the J segment 7 bases; nucleotides outside the gene matches: 11. Here the CDR3 DNA reads TGTGCCAGCAGCTCTTACGACCGGGACAGGGACCAGCCCCAGCATTTT. This gives the protein CASSSYDRDRDQPQHF.

The table lists this clonotype with many counts. The genes are TRBV28 and TRBJ2-5; 8 bases line up with TRBD1. The V segment lost 6 bases and the J segment 3 bases; nucleotides outside the gene matches: 9. The germline CDR1 and CDR2 sequences are MDHEN and SYDVKM. The CDR3 extends over 15 amino acids. CDR3 loop: CASRDGQGIEETQYF. The CDR3 DNA reads TGTGCCAGCAGGGACGGACAGGGAATTGAAGAGACCCAGTACTTC. Looking up the rest from reference TRBV28 and TRBJ2-5 gives the full variable domain: DVKVTQSSRYLVKRTGEKVFLECVQDMDHENMFWYRQDPGLGLRLIYFSYDVKMKEKGDIPEGYSVSREKKERFSLILESASTNQTSMYLCASRDGQGIEETQYFGPGTRLLVL.

The gene calls are TRBV5-1 and TRBJ1-5; 10 bases are shared with TRBD1. V was clipped by 1 base and J by 3 bases; unmatched bases: 13. Germline CDR1 reads SGHRS; CDR2 reads YFSETQ. The CDR3 has 19 residues. The CDR3 region is CASSLPHVPGQGFNQPQHF. In nucleotides, the CDR3 is TGCGCCAGCAGCTTGCCACATGTCCCGGGACAGGGGTTCAATCAGCCCCAGCATTTT.

This clonotype occurred a few times. The rearrangement joins TRBV9 to TRBJ2-2, with D uncertain. The germline V and J ends were trimmed by 4 bases and 6 bases, with 10 bases remaining between them. The CDR3 consists of 13 residues. Germline loops: CDR1 SGDLS, CDR2 YYNGEE. CDR3 coding DNA: TGTGCCAGCAGCAGGCAGTCGGCCGGGGAGCTGTTTTTT. Protein: CASSRQSAGELFF.

The sample holds one count of this clonotype. This may arise from a read error, as a much more abundant clone is one base away. Because it lacks the conserved phenylalanine or tryptophan at the end, this CDR3 is likely a read error. The rearrangement joins TRBV9 to TRBJ2-2, with D perhaps TRBD1 (6 bases). The length of the CDR3 is 14 residues. Germline loops: CDR1 SGDLS, CDR2 YYNGEE. V lost 3 bases and J lost 1, with 7 bases in between. This CDR3 reads CASSGGQNTGELFS. The CDR3 bases are TGTGCCAGCAGCGGGGGACAGAACACCGGGGAGCTGTTTTCT.

This clonotype was detected many times. The rearrangement joins TRBV10-3 to TRBJ2-5; TRBD1 is a possible D gene (6 bases). The germline CDR1 and CDR2 sequences are ENHRY and SYGVKD. This CDR3 has 12 amino acids. Trimming took 10 bases from V and 1 from J, leaving 10 bases between them. DNA of the CDR3: TGTGCCACCGGACAGTCCCAAGAGACCCAGTACTTC. This gives the protein CATGQSQETQYF.

This clonotype was observed many times. The chain combines TRBV3-1 with TRBJ1-6; D remains ambiguous. Germline V lookup: CDR1 LGHDT, CDR2 YNNKEL (reference sequence). Trimming took off 1 base at V and 9 bases at J, with 10 bases between the two ends. This CDR3 is built from 14 residues. The CDR3 protein is CASSQGGISSPLHF. In nucleotides, the CDR3 is TGTGCCAGCAGCCAAGGGGGTATTTCTTCACCCCTCCACTTT.

The DNA of the CDR3 is TGTGCCAGCAGCTTAGTAGCGGGAGTAGGTGAGCAGTTCTTC. It is translated as CASSLVAGVGEQFF. The rearrangement uses TRBV7-9 and TRBJ2-1; 9 bases map to TRBD2. CDR3 length: 14 amino acids. CDR1 is SEHNR, CDR2 FQNEAQ, per germline (reference sequence). V shed 1 base, J shed 9 bases, and the junction held 4 bases outside the gene matches.

Regarding this clonotype: Just one base apart from a much larger clone, this may be a read error. Because it lacks the conserved phenylalanine or tryptophan at the end, this CDR3 is likely a read error. The chain has TRBV3-1 and TRBJ2-7; D is uncertain. CDR1 and CDR2 (germline): LGHDT, YNNKEL (reference sequence). The CDR3 has 13 amino acids. The germline V and J ends were trimmed by 4 bases and 1 base, with 8 bases remaining between them. The DNA of the CDR3 is TGTGCCAGCAGCCGAGCTTATTCCTACGAGCAGTACCTC. Translation: CASSRAYSYEQYL.

The chain has TRBV4-1 and TRBJ2-1; maybe TRBD2 (6 bases). Germline loops: CDR1 MGHRA, CDR2 YSYEKL. V was trimmed by 2 bases and J by 0 bases, leaving 14 bases between them. This CDR3 comprises 17 residues. In nucleotides, the CDR3 is TGCGCCAGCAGCCAAAAGGCCCCGGGAGTCTCCTACAATGAGCAGTTCTTC. It yields the protein CASSQKAPGVSYNEQFF.

The sample holds a few counts of this clonotype. The chain couples TRBV10-2 to TRBJ2-1; D is unresolved. V was trimmed by 2 bases and J by 10 bases, leaving 6 bases between them. Germline lookup yields CDR1 WSHSY and CDR2 SAAADI. The CDR3 is made up of 11 amino acids. The CDR3 protein is CASSEVMEQFF. As DNA, the CDR3 is TGCGCCAGCAGTGAGGTGATGGAGCAGTTCTTC.

This clonotype was recorded at least ten times. This sequence joins TRBV6-1 and TRBJ2-7; D unresolved. Looked up from germline, CDR1 is MNHNS and CDR2 is SASEGT. The length of the CDR3 is 13 residues. The V and J ends lost 6 bases and 3 bases respectively, with 12 bases between them. Here the CDR3 DNA reads TGTGCCAGCAGACGAGCAAATAGCTACGAGCAGTACTTC. It is translated as CASRRANSYEQYF.

This clonotype was seen a handful of times. The chain uses TRBV19 and TRBJ2-1; 13 bases align to TRBD2. In germline, CDR1 is LNHDA, CDR2 SQIVND (reference sequence). The CDR3 is made up of 16 amino acids. Trimming cost V 4 bases and J 4 bases; bases outside gene matches: 4. CDR3 sequence reads: CASSSWTSGRYNEQFF. For the CDR3, the DNA is TGTGCCAGTAGTAGCTGGACTAGCGGGAGATACAATGAGCAGTTCTTC.

This clonotype was seen many times. The chain uses TRBV7-9 and TRBJ2-1; TRBD2 agrees at 7 bases. The V and J ends lost 1 base and 9 bases, in that order; junction bases with no gene match: 9. The CDR3 covers 15 residues. The V gene's germline CDR1 is SEHNR and CDR2 FQNEAQ (reference sequence). The CDR3 reads CASSLGWAGDIEQFF. DNA of the CDR3: TGTGCCAGCAGCTTAGGTTGGGCGGGAGATATTGAGCAGTTCTTC. The full variable domain, in which reference TRBV7-9 and TRBJ2-1 provide the parts outside the CDR3, is DTGVSQNPRHKITKRGQNVTFRCDPISEHNRLYWYRQTLGQGPEFLTYFQNEAQLEKSRLLSDRFSAERPKGSFSTLEIQRTEQGDSAMYLCASSLGWAGDIEQFFGPGTRLTVL.

This clonotype was seen many times. The chain links TRBV20-1 to TRBJ2-3; TRBD2 matches at 11 bases. Trimming at V came to 4 bases and at J to 2 bases, leaving 5 bases not matched to a gene. The CDR3 has 15 residues. Per the germline V gene, CDR1 is DFQATT and CDR2 is SNEGSKA (reference sequence). CDR3 sequence (DNA): TGCAGTGCTACCGAGGGACTAGCGGACACAGATACGCAGTATTTT. Protein: CSATEGLADTDTQYF.

This clonotype was observed many times. The rearrangement links TRBV29-1 to TRBJ2-1, with 10 bases identical to TRBD2. Germline lookup yields CDR1 SQVTM and CDR2 ANQGSEA. After removal of 1 base from V and 9 bases from J, the junction contained 15 bases not matched to a gene. The CDR3 sequence is 17 residues long. The CDR3 DNA sequence: TGCAGCGTTGAAGTGTTAAAGGGACTAGCGACCAGAGGTGAGCAGTTCTTC. It yields the protein CSVEVLKGLATRGEQFF.

V usage is TRBV5-1 and J usage is TRBJ1-4; no definite D call. This CDR3 contains 17 residues. CDR1 is SGHRS, CDR2 YFSETQ, per germline. The V gene lost 0 bases and the J gene lost 7 bases, with 19 bases spanning the gap. The CDR3, as DNA: TGCGCCAGCAGCTTGGGCCGGCAGGCCGTAAGTCCTGAAAAACTGTTTTTT. It is translated as CASSLGRQAVSPEKLFF.

This clonotype was seen at least ten times. The chain uses TRBV27 and TRBJ2-7; 9 bases map to TRBD2. The germline CDR1 and CDR2 sequences are MNHEY and SMNVEV (reference sequence). This CDR3 is 15 amino acids long. The V gene end was trimmed by 2 bases and the J gene end by 2 bases; junction bases not matched to a gene: 4. The CDR3 coding sequence is TGTGCCAGCAGTTTAGCACTAGCGGGCCCCTACGAGCAGTACTTC. Translation: CASSLALAGPYEQYF.